This T cell receptor (beta chain) was documented in a study of CD4 T cells in relation to SARS-CoV-2 and coronaviruses. Before the COVID-19 pandemic, during about 2011-2019, CD4+ T cells were taken from unexposed donors. After approximately ten days of culture, CD4+ T cells were isolated. As cell numbers allowed, unexposed-donor CD4+ T cells faced SARS-CoV-2 S/N and four cold-coronavirus spikes. Comment on this clone: Its cognate antigen is unknown.

V was cut by 5 bases and J by 5 bases, with 18 bases left in between. Germline V CDR1 and CDR2: LNHDA, SQIVND (reference sequence). The CDR3 totals 15 residues. Notes on the study in general: Compared with monoreactive clones, crossreactive clones showed significantly weaker SARS-CoV-2 expansion.

TCRdb keeps only in-frame clones here, not all; method: immunoSEQ multiplex PCR. This table holds approximately 22,000 clones, about 71% found once. The chain employs TRBV19 and TRBJ2-5; tentatively, D is TRBD1 or TRBD2 (6 bases each). The sequenced material came from CD4+ T cells from PBMCs, cultured in vitro. This sequence originates from a human donor in good health. The CDR3 DNA follows: TGTGCCAGTAGTTCCGGGGGCGTCAACGGGGAGACCCAGTACTTC. Protein sequence: CASSSGGVNGETQYF. Full variable domain (rest looked up from reference TRBV19 and TRBJ2-5): DGGITQSPKYLFRKEGQNVTLSCEQNLNHDAMYWYRQDPGQGLRLIYYSQIVNDFQKGDIAEGYSVSREKKESFPLTVTSAQKNPTAFYLCASSSGGVNGETQYFGPGTRLLVL.